This T cell receptor beta chain appears in the sequencing data of a study of OX40 agonist ivuxolimab in advanced cancers. The overall study: The study enrolled dose-escalation patients with hepatocellular carcinoma, melanoma, renal cell or head and neck cancer. Overall study findings and caveats: Average numbers of expanded clones were greater in CD8+ T cells than in CD4+. Determination of antigen specificity was not performed for the expanded peripheral T cells.

The CDR3 length is 12 residues. The germline V gene has CDR1 WNHNN and CDR2 SYGVQD (reference sequence). Trimming stripped 6 bases from V and 1 base from J, with 5 bases between. Here immunoSEQ multiplex PCR was the method, and the copy in TCRdb shows in-frame clones only, minus some. Of 65,000 to 95,000 clones listed, roughly 90% are singletons. Autoimmune disease history or systemic immunosuppression meant exclusion. Worth noting for this clone: Its specificity is not known.

This rearrangement joins TRBV10-1 to TRBJ2-3; D gene unclear. Sequenced here: CD4+ or CD8+ T cells sorted from blood, sampled in a trial of the OX40 agonist ivuxolimab. This clonotype originated in an adult with an advanced solid tumor such as melanoma, head and neck, liver or kidney cancer. CDR3 sequence: CASSRGTDTQYF. Here the CDR3 DNA reads TGCGCCAGCAGCCGTGGCACAGATACGCAGTATTTT.